This TCR beta chain was documented in a study of T-cell memory formation after mild COVID-19 (dated by TCRdb to about 2021). Study-wide context: Most TCR sequence clusters were specific to one of the two donors. T-cell clones expanding and contracting after mild COVID-19 in a couple of donors were tracked by longitudinal TCRalpha and TCRbeta repertoire sequencing. Two young, previously healthy adult volunteers made up the cohort, one male and one female.

The instrument given in TCRdb is Illumina NovaSeq 6000. cDNA libraries for TCRalpha and TCRbeta were prepared by 5'RACE using constant-segment primers, with sample barcodes and unique molecular identifiers added. RNA was extracted from every sample with Trizol reagent. Library amplification was performed in two PCR steps, and a second sample barcode and Illumina TruSeq adapters were introduced in the second step. Sequencing of the libraries was done on an Illumina NovaSeq, producing 2 x 150 bp paired-end reads. In the original analysis: Demultiplexing of reads and collapsing into UMI-guided consensus sequences were performed with migec v1.2.7. With mixcr v2.1.11, UMI consensuses were aligned to TRA and TRB V and J templates and assembled into clonotypes. A clonotype was counted as expanded or contracted only when both edgeR and NoisET called the clonotype significant, with the noise models trained on biological replicates. For edgeR calls, the cutoffs were a false discovery rate-adjusted p below 0.01 and a log2 fold-change threshold of 1. As an exploratory analysis of dynamics, PCA with hierarchical clustering was applied to max-normalized trajectories of the 1000 most abundant clonotypes. The CD4 or CD8 phenotype of responding clones was assigned using the separately sequenced CD4+ and CD8+ repertoires. TCRdb ran its own pipeline on the public reads, namely fastp trimming at Q25 and MiXCR clone calling, and kept in-frame beta chains. Each CDR3 protein appears once, grouped with its most common genes and DNA. It is TCRdb's table, rather than the study itself, that gives the V and J calls and clone size. The sample table lists a few hundred thousand distinct CDR3 sequences, 20% to 25% of them with a count of one. Together, the top ten hold around a fifth of the sample.

In this sample, this clonotype turned up a few times. It has no known antigen specificity. Base qualities are not at hand, and no much larger clone is one base apart. Paper-wide results and their limitations: Contracting CD4+ clones were found mainly in CM and EM memory subsets, while CD8+ clones were enriched in EMRA. Clones contracting from day 15 to 85 had balanced CD4/CD8 phenotypes, while a second wave expanding from day 15 to 37 was biased towards CD4+. SARS-CoV-2 specificity of the second-wave clones peaking on day 37 was not confirmed. Only a couple of mild cases were covered by the study, and larger cohorts that include severe cases with pre-infection samples were considered necessary. Some responding clones were found in pre-infection memory, which suggests that pre-existing cross-reactive memory T cells took part in the SARS-CoV-2 response.

Ficoll-Paque density gradient centrifugation was the method used to isolate PBMCs. The CDR3 contains 14 residues, cysteine and phenylalanine counted. Only the CDR3 DNA stays, 42 bases, in frame from base 1. Trimming removed 4 bases from V and 5 bases from J, leaving 14 bases between the germline ends. CDR1 and CDR2 are drawn from the germline V gene: SGHTA, FQGNSA. The sequence was collected from a man aged 18 to 35 who had mild COVID-19 (a few samples of this study predate the infection). The sample titles of this study are shuffled in the database, so cell type and time point are left out; the donor was told from shared clones. The chain joins TRBV7-2 to TRBJ1-2, with the D gene not confidently named. Input material: PBMCs or a T cell subset sorted from them (not recorded which). The CDR3 reads as follows: CASSSGTRHYGYTF. Here is the DNA: TGTGCCAGCAGCTCCGGAACGAGGCATTATGGCTACACCTTC.